Here is one T cell receptor beta chain with its context. The antigen is not known. The ends lost 6 bases at V and 4 bases at J; junction bases unmatched: 8. The CDR3 is 15 residues long. From germline, CDR1 is MNHNS and CDR2 SASEGT. This sample is part of a study of glioma-infiltrating T cells after dendritic cell vaccination. Turning to the study itself: Patients had newly diagnosed or recurrent glioblastoma and received dendritic cell vaccines. Autologous tumor lysate-pulsed dendritic cell vaccination was given between the early 2000s and the early 2010s.

Study conclusions and caveats: Patients with more pretreatment TILs had longer time to progression and survival.

The method was immunoSEQ multiplex PCR; TCRdb's version includes in-frame clones alone and lacks a portion of them. The sample carries approximately 100,000 clones, 79% recorded once. Source: blood, taken before dendritic cell vaccination. The sequence came from a human donor with glioblastoma. V gene TRBV6-1 combines with J gene TRBJ2-1, with 8 bases aligning to TRBD2. CDR3: CASRWTSSDYNEQFF. As DNA, the CDR3 is TGTGCCAGCAGATGGACTAGCTCGGATTACAATGAGCAGTTCTTC.